This T cell receptor (beta chain) was sequenced during a study of T cell repertoires in cytomegalovirus infection. Looking at the study overall: CMV epitopes that were recently identified and HLA-C-restricted were used alongside well-studied HLA-B-restricted ones. Both CMV infection and a matching HLA type were indicated by public TCR beta signatures. General study findings and limits: Frequencies of public TCR beta families were cumulated, and this identified carriers of CMV plus the relevant HLA.

Per germline, CDR1 MNHEY and CDR2 SMNVEV (reference sequence). The CDR3 has 15 residues. V lost 2 bases to trimming and J lost 12 bases; unmatched junction nucleotides: 8. Remarks on this clonotype: The antigen remains undetermined.

MiXCR, applied by TCRdb to the reads, yields one record per CDR3 protein. The table lists hundreds of thousands of distinct CDR3 sequences, around a third of them singletons, with roughly 15% in the top ten. The rearrangement joins TRBV27 to TRBJ2-1, with 12 bases identical to TRBD2. Sequencing used cultured PBMCs, obtained from culture after CMV antigen stimulation. The receptor's source is a human donor in good health (CMV status not recorded). Some clones in this sample may be carry-over from other donors' samples. The CDR3 sequence: CASSLGASGRALQFF. The CDR3 nucleotides read TGTGCCAGCAGTTTAGGGGCTAGCGGGAGGGCCCTGCAGTTCTTC.